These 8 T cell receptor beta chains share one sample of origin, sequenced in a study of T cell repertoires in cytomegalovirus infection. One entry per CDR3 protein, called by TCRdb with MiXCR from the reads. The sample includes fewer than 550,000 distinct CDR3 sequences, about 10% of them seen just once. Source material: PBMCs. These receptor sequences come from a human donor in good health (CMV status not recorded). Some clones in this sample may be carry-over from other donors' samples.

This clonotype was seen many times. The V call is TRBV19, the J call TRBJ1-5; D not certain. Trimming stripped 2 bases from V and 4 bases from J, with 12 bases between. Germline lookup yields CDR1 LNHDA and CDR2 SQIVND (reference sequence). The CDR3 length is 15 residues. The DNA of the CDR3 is TGTGCCAGTAGTATACAGTCGTCGTGGAATCAGCCCCAGCATTTT. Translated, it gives CASSIQSSWNQPQHF.

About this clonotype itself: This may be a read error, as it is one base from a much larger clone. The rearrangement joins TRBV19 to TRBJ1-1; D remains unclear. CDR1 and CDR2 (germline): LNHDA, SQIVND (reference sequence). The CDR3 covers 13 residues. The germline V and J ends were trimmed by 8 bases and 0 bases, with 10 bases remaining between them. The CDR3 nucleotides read TGTGCCAGTGAGGTGGCGATGAACACTGAAGCTTTCTTT. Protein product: CASEVAMNTEAFF.

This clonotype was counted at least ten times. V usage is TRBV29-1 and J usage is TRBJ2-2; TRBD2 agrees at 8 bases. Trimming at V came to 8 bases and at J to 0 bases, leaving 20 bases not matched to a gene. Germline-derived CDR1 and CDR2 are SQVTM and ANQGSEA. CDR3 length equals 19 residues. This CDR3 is CSHVRTFREGGPNTGELFF. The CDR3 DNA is TGCAGCCACGTCCGGACCTTTCGGGAGGGGGGACCGAACACCGGGGAGCTGTTTTTT.

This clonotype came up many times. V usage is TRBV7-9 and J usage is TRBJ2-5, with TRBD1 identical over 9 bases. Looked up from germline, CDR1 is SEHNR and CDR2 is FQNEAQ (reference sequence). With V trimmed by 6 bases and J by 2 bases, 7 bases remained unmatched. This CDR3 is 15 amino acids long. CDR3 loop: CASRSGQGMQETQYF. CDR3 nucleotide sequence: TGTGCCAGCAGGTCGGGACAGGGAATGCAAGAGACCCAGTACTTC.

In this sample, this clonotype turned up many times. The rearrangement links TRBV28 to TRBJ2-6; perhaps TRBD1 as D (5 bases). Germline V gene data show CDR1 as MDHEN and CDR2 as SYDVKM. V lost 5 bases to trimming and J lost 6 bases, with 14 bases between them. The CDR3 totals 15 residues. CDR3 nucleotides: TGTGCCAGCAGTCCTACAGGTCTTGAGGCCAACGTCCTGACTTTC. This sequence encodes CASSPTGLEANVLTF. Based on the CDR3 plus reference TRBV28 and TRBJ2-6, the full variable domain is DVKVTQSSRYLVKRTGEKVFLECVQDMDHENMFWYRQDPGLGLRLIYFSYDVKMKEKGDIPEGYSVSREKKERFSLILESASTNQTSMYLCASSPTGLEANVLTFGAGSRLTVL.

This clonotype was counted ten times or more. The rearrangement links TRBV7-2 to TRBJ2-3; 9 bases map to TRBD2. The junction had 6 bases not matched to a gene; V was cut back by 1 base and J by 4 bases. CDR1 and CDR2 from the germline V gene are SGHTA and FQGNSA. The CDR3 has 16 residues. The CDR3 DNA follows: TGTGCCAGCAGCTTAGGGACGGCGGGAGGGGCAGATACGCAGTATTTT. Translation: CASSLGTAGGADTQYF.

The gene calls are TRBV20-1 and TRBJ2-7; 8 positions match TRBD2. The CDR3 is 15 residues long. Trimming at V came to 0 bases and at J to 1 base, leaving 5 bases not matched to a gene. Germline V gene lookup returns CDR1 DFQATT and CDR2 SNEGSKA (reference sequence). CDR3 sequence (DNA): TGCAGTGCTAGAGATCATGCGGGGGGTTCCTACGAGCAGTACTTC. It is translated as CSARDHAGGSYEQYF.

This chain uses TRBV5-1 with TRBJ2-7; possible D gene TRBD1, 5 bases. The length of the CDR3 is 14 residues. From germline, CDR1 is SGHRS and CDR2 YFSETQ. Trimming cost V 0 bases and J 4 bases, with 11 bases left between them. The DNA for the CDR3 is TGCGCCAGCAGCTTGGCAGGGAAATATTACGAGCAGTACTTC. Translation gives CASSLAGKYYEQYF.